Listed here are 24 T cell receptor beta chains from one sample, sequenced in a study of T cell responses to AZD1222 COVID-19 vaccine. Sequenced by immunoSEQ multiplex PCR; TCRdb stores in-frame clones only, minus some. The table lists under 110,000 clones, over 75% of them singletons. The specimen was peripheral blood, collected on day 0 of AZD1222 vaccination. The receptors come from an adult in good health.

The chain combines TRBV7-9 with TRBJ2-7; D perhaps matches TRBD2 (5 bases). V was cut by 5 bases and J by 3 bases, with 8 bases left in between. The germline V gene encodes CDR1 SEHNR and CDR2 FQNEAQ (reference sequence). CDR3 length: 12 residues. The CDR3, as DNA: TGTGCCAGCAGCAGAGACTACTACGAGCAGTACTTC. This encodes CASSRDYYEQYF.

This chain connects TRBV7-3 to TRBJ2-3, with 8 nucleotides matching TRBD2. Germline V CDR1 and CDR2: SGHTA, FQGTGA. J lost 0 bases, V lost 8 bases, and 7 bases had no gene match. The CDR3 spans 15 residues. The CDR3, as DNA: TGTGCCAGCGGTAGCGGGGTCTCTAGCACAGATACGCAGTATTTT. It translates to CASGSGVSSTDTQYF.

The chain carries TRBV10-3 and TRBJ2-5; TRBD2 is a possible D gene (5 bases). The V gene lost 5 bases and the J gene lost 5 bases, with 12 bases spanning the gap. The CDR3 has 13 amino acids. Germline V CDR1 and CDR2: ENHRY, SYGVKD. The CDR3 nucleotides are TGTGCCATCAGTACCCCCCCGGGGGAGACCCAGTACTTC. Translating it yields CAISTPPGETQYF.

J is TRBJ1-4 and V is TRBV3-1 (or the pseudogene TRBV3-2); unclear D gene. The CDR3 contains 13 residues. Per germline, CDR1 LGHDT and CDR2 YNNKEL (reference sequence). With 1 base removed from V and 8 bases from J, the gap between germline ends came to 8 bases. This CDR3 reads CASSQANAEKLFF. For the CDR3, the DNA is TGTGCCAGCAGCCAAGCGAACGCCGAAAAACTGTTTTTT.

This chain uses TRBV19 with TRBJ2-7, with D perhaps matching TRBD2 (5 bases). V shed 8 bases and J shed 3 bases, with 11 bases lying between them. The germline CDR1 and CDR2 sequences are LNHDA and SQIVND (reference sequence). This CDR3 has 12 amino acids. The CDR3 loop is CASSSGIYEQYF. The DNA of the CDR3 is TGTGCCAGTTCCTCCGGGATCTACGAGCAGTACTTC.

V gene TRBV7-6 combines with J gene TRBJ2-2, with 12 bases matching TRBD2. The CDR3 consists of 16 residues. V lost 1 base to trimming and J lost 5 bases; unmatched junction nucleotides: 2. From germline, CDR1 is SGHVS and CDR2 FNYEAQ. The DNA for the CDR3 is TGTGCCAGCAGCTTAGTAGGGACTAGCGGGACCGGGGAGCTGTTTTTT. Amino acids: CASSLVGTSGTGELFF.

The chain uses TRBV2 and TRBJ1-6; no clear D. V lost 6 bases and J 0 bases, leaving 15 bases between the germline ends. Germline lookup yields CDR1 SNHLY and CDR2 FYNNEI. The CDR3 is 17 amino acids. Here the CDR3 reads CASRVTAQSSYNSPLHF. CDR3 nucleotides: TGTGCCAGCAGAGTGACTGCACAAAGCTCCTATAATTCACCCCTCCACTTT.

V is TRBV28 and J is TRBJ1-2, with no clear D. Trimming removed 4 bases at V and 6 bases at J, with 15 bases between. The CDR3 spans 14 residues. Looked up from germline, CDR1 is MDHEN and CDR2 is SYDVKM. CDR3 coding DNA: TGTGCCAGCAGTTCCCACGGACGAAGGGATGGCTACACCTTC. It translates to CASSSHGRRDGYTF.

This sequence joins TRBV19 and TRBJ2-7; D unclear. CDR3 size: 13 residues. Germline lookup yields CDR1 LNHDA and CDR2 SQIVND (reference sequence). Trimming shortened V by 4 bases and J by 3 bases, and 10 bases separated the two germline ends. CDR3 bases: TGTGCCAGTAGTACGGCCTACAACTACGAGCAGTACTTC. Translating gives CASSTAYNYEQYF.

The chain links TRBV12-3 or TRBV12-4 to TRBJ2-4; D unresolved. Trimming took off 6 bases at V and 8 bases at J, with 14 bases between the two ends. CDR3 length equals 13 residues. The CDR3 loop reads CASSLDLKDIQYF. The CDR3 DNA follows: TGTGCCAGCAGCCTGGACCTGAAGGACATTCAGTACTTC.

V is TRBV7-9 and J is TRBJ1-4; perhaps TRBD1 as D (5 bases). Germline V gene lookup returns CDR1 SEHNR and CDR2 FQNEAQ (reference sequence). With 2 bases removed from V and 8 bases from J, the gap between germline ends came to 15 bases. This CDR3 has 15 residues. The CDR3 reads CASSLLGTDPEKLFF. CDR3 sequence (DNA): TGTGCCAGCAGCTTATTGGGGACGGACCCCGAAAAACTGTTTTTT.

The sample holds one count of this clone. V usage is TRBV18 and J usage is TRBJ2-2, with 10 bases identical to TRBD2. Germline trimming cut 3 bases from V and 7 bases from J; bases unmatched to any gene: 11. The CDR3 is 17 residues long. Germline CDR1 and CDR2: KGHSH and LQKENI. The CDR3 DNA is TGTGCCAGCTCACCCGTGCTAGCGGGGGAACAAGTCGGGGAGCTGTTTTTT. It is translated as CASSPVLAGEQVGELFF.

The CDR3 reads CASSLAGLDEQYF. For the CDR3, the DNA is TGTGCCAGCAGCTTAGCAGGGTTGGACGAGCAGTACTTC. The chain combines TRBV7-8 with TRBJ2-7; D gene unclear. The CDR3 has 13 amino acids. Trimming left V 0 bases short and J 5 bases short, with 8 bases between. CDR1 is SGHVS and CDR2 is FQNEAQ in the germline V gene.

This clone has only a few counts. The chain couples TRBV2 to TRBJ2-7, with D unclear. The V end lost 8 bases, the J end lost 5 bases, and 16 bases lay between the germline ends. This CDR3 contains 13 residues. From germline, CDR1 is SNHLY and CDR2 FYNNEI. The CDR3 region has the DNA TGTGCCAGCGGGGTCGCTGGGCTGGACGAGCAGTACTTC. Residues: CASGVAGLDEQYF. Full variable domain (rest looked up from reference TRBV2 and TRBJ2-7): EPEVTQTPSHQVTQMGQEVILRCVPISNHLYFYWYRQILGQKVEFLVSFYNNEISEKSEIFDDQFSVERPDGSNFTLKIRSTKLEDSAMYFCASGVAGLDEQYFGPGTRLTVT.

A note on this clone: A clone one base away is much larger, so this may be a read error. The chain uses TRBV7-9 and TRBJ2-7; TRBD1 matches at 12 bases. The CDR3 has 14 residues. Germline loops: CDR1 SEHNR, CDR2 FQNEAQ (reference sequence). The ends lost 7 bases at V and 4 bases at J; junction bases unmatched: 5. In DNA form, the CDR3 reads TGTGCCAGCAACCCGGGACAGGGGGCTTACGAGCAGTACTTC. This sequence encodes CASNPGQGAYEQYF.

This chain joins TRBV20-1 and TRBJ1-2; 7 nucleotides match TRBD1. The CDR3 is 11 residues long. Germline CDR1 DFQATT, CDR2 SNEGSKA (reference sequence). Losses at the gene ends were 7 bases for V and 8 bases for J; bases not matched to a gene: 7. The CDR3 loop is CSDQGQPGYTF. CDR3 DNA: TGCAGTGACCAGGGACAGCCCGGCTACACCTTC.

The chain couples TRBV5-1 to TRBJ2-7; 9 bases match TRBD2. The CDR3 extends over 15 amino acids. Trimming took 4 bases from V and 2 from J; bases not matched to a gene: 7. Germline V CDR1 and CDR2: SGHRS, YFSETQ. CDR3 DNA sequence: TGCGCCAGCAGCGCCTTTGCGGGAGGGACCTACGAGCAGTACTTC. Protein product: CASSAFAGGTYEQYF.

The chain couples TRBV29-1 to TRBJ1-4, with TRBD1 matching 7 bases. The CDR3 sequence is 13 residues long. Losses at the gene ends were 3 bases for V and 11 bases for J; bases not matched to a gene: 9. Germline-derived CDR1 and CDR2 are SQVTM and ANQGSEA. The CDR3 DNA reads TGCAGCGTTGACCCGGCAGGGGGAGGGAAACTGTTTTTT. This sequence encodes CSVDPAGGGKLFF.

This clone was observed a few times. The J gene is TRBJ1-3, the V gene TRBV4-1; D remains unclear. In germline, CDR1 is MGHRA, CDR2 YSYEKL. The CDR3 runs to 15 residues. The V end lost 1 base, the J end lost 4 bases, and 11 bases lay between the germline ends. The CDR3 region has the DNA TGCGCCAGCAGCCAAGCCGGACGGGCGGGAAACACCATATATTTT. It translates to CASSQAGRAGNTIYF.

The J gene is TRBJ2-7, the V gene TRBV25-1; maybe TRBD1 (6 bases). V lost 3 bases, J lost 5 bases, and 14 bases lay in between. The CDR3 length is 14 residues. Germline CDR1 MGHDK, CDR2 SYGVNS. CDR3 protein: CASSDLQGADEQYF. Written as DNA, the CDR3 is TGTGCCAGCAGTGATTTACAGGGTGCCGACGAGCAGTACTTC.

The rearrangement joins TRBV6-5 to TRBJ2-7, with D possibly TRBD2 on 6 matching bases. The V gene's germline CDR1 is MNHEY and CDR2 SVGAGI. Trimming took 8 bases from V and 5 from J, leaving 16 bases between them. The CDR3 is 13 amino acids. CDR3: CASARGGTHEQYF. CDR3 coding DNA: TGTGCCAGCGCCCGAGGAGGGACCCACGAGCAGTACTTC.

The J gene is TRBJ1-6, the V gene TRBV5-1; tentatively, D is TRBD1 (6 bases). Looked up from germline, CDR1 is SGHRS and CDR2 is YFSETQ. V dropped 4 bases and J dropped 5 bases, with 10 bases sitting between them. There are 14 residues in the CDR3. DNA for the CDR3: TGCGCCAGCAGCCCCCGGGACAATAATTCACCCCTCCACTTT. It encodes CASSPRDNNSPLHF. The variable domain in full, with the rest retrieved from reference TRBV5-1 and TRBJ1-6, is KAGVTQTPRYLIKTRGQQVTLSCSPISGHRSVSWYQQTPGQGLQFLFEYFSETQRNKGNFPGRFSGRQFSNSRSEMNVSTLELGDSALYLCASSPRDNNSPLHFGNGTRLTVT.

The gene calls are TRBV3-1 (or the pseudogene TRBV3-2) and TRBJ2-3; 8 positions agree with TRBD2. The ends lost 2 bases at V and 12 bases at J; junction bases unmatched: 10. Germline V gene sequence: CDR1 LGHDT, CDR2 YNNKEL (reference sequence). The CDR3 is made up of 14 amino acids. CDR3 residues: CASSQTGQRGIQYF. The CDR3 coding sequence is TGTGCCAGCAGCCAAACCGGCCAGCGGGGGATTCAGTATTTT.

The J gene is TRBJ2-3, the V gene TRBV13, with D uncertain. This CDR3 comprises 15 residues. The V and J ends lost 3 bases and 0 bases respectively, with 10 bases between them. Looked up from germline, CDR1 is PRHDT and CDR2 is FYEKMQ (reference sequence). CDR3 in amino acids: CASSFSYASTDTQYF. DNA of the CDR3: TGTGCCAGCAGCTTTAGTTATGCTAGCACAGATACGCAGTATTTT.